A selection of T cell receptor beta chains follows, all from one sample in a study of blood T cell repertoires in COVID-19. TCRdb keeps only in-frame clones here, not all; method: immunoSEQ multiplex PCR. This repertoire shows around 80,000 clones, approximately 80% found once; its top ten account for under 5.5%. Sample: peripheral blood. Every receptor here comes from a woman between 65 and 79 years old with acute or convalescent COVID-19. Both conserved end residues are trimmed from each CDR3. Fields, in order: V gene, CDR3 length, clone size, J gene, CDR3 protein. Size is stated for part of the rows, as once, few or many counts, or as a class when the clone is expanded.

V: TRBV7-9
length: 15
size: NA
J: TRBJ1-2
CDR3: ASSLTLRRQDNYGYT

V: TRBV5-1
length: 12
size: NA
J: TRBJ1-1
CDR3: ASSFGDGTGEAF

V: TRBV6-2/TRBV6-3
length: 11
size: few
J: TRBJ1-2
CDR3: ASSYEGDYGYT

V: TRBV6-2/TRBV6-3
length: 17
size: NA
J: TRBJ2-2
CDR3: ASSYGGGSGGRNTGELF

V: TRBV29-1
length: 11
size: NA
J: TRBJ1-1
CDR3: SFTGALNTEAF

V: TRBV7-9
length: 14
size: NA
J: TRBJ1-4
CDR3: ASSSKAGGGNEKLF

V: TRBV6-2/TRBV6-3
length: 12
size: NA
J: TRBJ1-2
CDR3: ASSYGAHRYGYT

V: TRBV7-2
length: 14
size: NA
J: TRBJ2-2
CDR3: ASTRRRGGGSGELF

V: TRBV14
length: 11
size: NA
J: TRBJ2-3
CDR3: ASSLQEGDTQY

V: TRBV6-5
length: 13
size: NA
J: TRBJ1-3
CDR3: ASSYSDRGRNTIY

V: TRBV19
length: 13
size: NA
J: TRBJ2-2
CDR3: ASNNFRVPTGELF

V: TRBV4-1
length: 13
size: NA
J: TRBJ2-1
CDR3: ASSPTSGGAVEQF

V: TRBV5-1
length: 13
size: NA
J: TRBJ1-2
CDR3: ASSSTGGGGYGYT

V: TRBV9
length: 14
size: NA
J: TRBJ1-6
CDR3: ASSAQQGAYNSPLH

V: TRBV28
length: 11
size: once
J: TRBJ1-1
CDR3: ASKRGGTPEAF

V: TRBV3-1/TRBV3-2
length: 15
size: NA
J: TRBJ2-3
CDR3: ASSQYATSGGGDTQY

V: TRBV11-2
length: 13
size: NA
J: TRBJ2-7
CDR3: ASSPWEDISYEQY

V: TRBV3-1/TRBV3-2
length: 8
size: NA
J: TRBJ1-2
CDR3: DKNNYGYT